Listed below are T cell receptor beta chains from one sample, sequenced in a study of metastatic and nonmetastatic thyroid tumors. MiXCR reprocessed the PCR reads for TCRdb. The sample carries about 29,000 clones, 16% recorded once. Material for sequencing was blood. These receptors all stem from a female donor with papillary thyroid cancer or a benign thyroid nodule (not recorded which). Some clones in this sample may be carry-over from other donors' samples. Both conserved end residues are part of each CDR3. D genes are given only for firm matches. The size of a clone is reported for some rows only, either as once, few or many, or as a class for expanded clones.

d_call: NA; v_call: TRBV18; j_call: TRBJ2-7; clone_size: many; cdr3_nt: TGTGCCAGCTCACCCACCCCCGGGACCGAGCAGTACTTC; cdr3_aa: CASSPTPGTEQYF
d_call: TRBD2; v_call: TRBV11-3; j_call: TRBJ2-3; clone_size: many; cdr3_nt: TGTGCCAGCAGCCTGTCAGCGGGAAAGGATACGCAGTATTTT; cdr3_aa: CASSLSAGKDTQYF
d_call: TRBD2; v_call: TRBV5-4; j_call: TRBJ2-1; clone_size: many; cdr3_nt: TGTGCCAGCAGCTTGGGGGGTGCTAGCGGGACGTACAATGAGCAGTTCTTC; cdr3_aa: CASSLGGASGTYNEQFF
d_call: NA; v_call: TRBV11-2; j_call: TRBJ2-3; clone_size: once; cdr3_nt: TGTGCCAGCAGCTTAGGAGTCACTTCTAGCACAGATACGCAGTATTTT; cdr3_aa: CASSLGVTSSTDTQYF
d_call: TRBD2; v_call: TRBV9; j_call: TRBJ2-1; clone_size: NA; cdr3_nt: TGTGCCAGCATCGTAGAAGGGACTAGCGGGAGTGTTGAGCAGTTCTTC; cdr3_aa: CASIVEGTSGSVEQFF
d_call: NA; v_call: TRBV10-3; j_call: TRBJ2-4; clone_size: once; cdr3_nt: TGTGCCATCACCGACGGAGCCAAAAACATTCAGTACTTC; cdr3_aa: CAITDGAKNIQYF
d_call: NA; v_call: TRBV25-1; j_call: TRBJ2-5; clone_size: many; cdr3_nt: TGTGCCAGCAGTGAGGACAGTTACCAAGAGACCCAGTACTTC; cdr3_aa: CASSEDSYQETQYF
d_call: NA; v_call: TRBV19; j_call: TRBJ2-7; clone_size: NA; cdr3_nt: TGTGCCAGTAGTATGTGCGGTTACGAGCAGTACTTC; cdr3_aa: CASSMCGYEQYF
d_call: NA; v_call: TRBV5-1; j_call: TRBJ2-2; clone_size: many; cdr3_nt: TGCGCCAGCAGCTTGGAACGGAGCAGCGGGGAGCTGTTTTTT; cdr3_aa: CASSLERSSGELFF
d_call: NA; v_call: TRBV30; j_call: TRBJ2-1; clone_size: NA; cdr3_nt: TGTGCCTGGATTAAGCGGCAGGGGAATGAGCAGTTCTTC; cdr3_aa: CAWIKRQGNEQFF
d_call: NA; v_call: TRBV2; j_call: TRBJ1-6; clone_size: many; cdr3_nt: TGTGCCAGCAAAGGGCATACTTATAATTCACCCCTCCACTTT; cdr3_aa: CASKGHTYNSPLHF
d_call: NA; v_call: TRBV6-2/TRBV6-3; j_call: TRBJ2-2; clone_size: few; cdr3_nt: TGTGCCAGCAGAGGGTTAGAGGACACCGGGGAGCTGTTTTTT; cdr3_aa: CASRGLEDTGELFF
d_call: TRBD2; v_call: TRBV4-2; j_call: TRBJ2-3; clone_size: NA; cdr3_nt: TGTGCCAGCAGCCAAGACTATCAACCTAGCGGGAGAGGGGTCAGGACGCAGTATTTT; cdr3_aa: CASSQDYQPSGRGVRTQYF
d_call: TRBD2; v_call: TRBV28; j_call: TRBJ2-4; clone_size: NA; cdr3_nt: TGTGCCAGCAGTAAGAACCGGGAGGGAAACATTCAGTACTTC; cdr3_aa: CASSKNREGNIQYF
d_call: NA; v_call: TRBV28; j_call: TRBJ1-1; clone_size: many; cdr3_nt: TGTGCCTCCTTGAGGGGGATGAACACTGAAGCTTTCTTT; cdr3_aa: CASLRGMNTEAFF
d_call: TRBD1; v_call: TRBV7-3; j_call: TRBJ2-3; clone_size: NA; cdr3_nt: TGTGCCAGCAGCCCAAACAGGGGAGATACGCAGTATTTT; cdr3_aa: CASSPNRGDTQYF
d_call: NA; v_call: TRBV4-1; j_call: TRBJ2-3; clone_size: many; cdr3_nt: TGCGCCAGCAGCCAATTACGGGAAAGAGATACGCAGTATTTT; cdr3_aa: CASSQLRERDTQYF
d_call: TRBD1; v_call: TRBV24-1; j_call: TRBJ2-7; clone_size: many; cdr3_nt: TGTGCCACCAGTGATTTAAGGACAGGGAGGCCCTACGAGCAGTACTTC; cdr3_aa: CATSDLRTGRPYEQYF
d_call: TRBD1; v_call: TRBV19; j_call: TRBJ1-5; clone_size: many; cdr3_nt: TGTGCCAGTAAAACACAGGGGATAAGCAATCAGCCCCAGCATTTT; cdr3_aa: CASKTQGISNQPQHF
d_call: NA; v_call: TRBV15; j_call: TRBJ2-1; clone_size: many; cdr3_nt: TGTGCCACCAGCAGGGCCTTCTTGTCCAATGAGCAGTTCTTC; cdr3_aa: CATSRAFLSNEQFF
d_call: NA; v_call: TRBV20-1; j_call: TRBJ2-3; clone_size: once; cdr3_nt: TGCAGTGCTAGAGGCGGTTCTAGCACAGATACGCAGTATTTT; cdr3_aa: CSARGGSSTDTQYF
d_call: TRBD2; v_call: TRBV28; j_call: TRBJ2-7; clone_size: many; cdr3_nt: TGTGCCAGCAGTTCTAGCGGGCGTCAGTACTTC; cdr3_aa: CASSSSGRQYF
d_call: TRBD2; v_call: TRBV11-2; j_call: TRBJ2-1; clone_size: NA; cdr3_nt: TGTGCCAGCAGCCCTCGGACTAGCGGGAGGTCCGGCAACAATGAGCAGCTCTTC; cdr3_aa: CASSPRTSGRSGNNEQLF
d_call: TRBD2; v_call: TRBV3-1; j_call: TRBJ2-3; clone_size: NA; cdr3_nt: TGTGCCAGCCGGTGGTTGTCGGGAGGTACGCAGTATTTC; cdr3_aa: CASRWLSGGTQYF
d_call: TRBD1; v_call: TRBV15; j_call: TRBJ2-3; clone_size: many; cdr3_nt: TGTGCCACCAGCAAGGGACAGGCCCCAGATACGCAGTATTTT; cdr3_aa: CATSKGQAPDTQYF
d_call: NA; v_call: TRBV7-7; j_call: TRBJ2-5; clone_size: many; cdr3_nt: TGTGCCAGCAGCTTACTCGGGGCGACTCAAGAGACCCAGTACTTC; cdr3_aa: CASSLLGATQETQYF
d_call: NA; v_call: TRBV7-2; j_call: TRBJ1-1; clone_size: many; cdr3_nt: TGTGCCAGCAGCTCCTTGCGGGGGGCGGGAAACACTGAAGCTTTCTTT; cdr3_aa: CASSSLRGAGNTEAFF
d_call: TRBD2; v_call: TRBV2; j_call: TRBJ2-1; clone_size: many; cdr3_nt: TGTGCCAGCAGTCGGCGGAGGACTAGCCGGCGTGACAATGAGCAGTTCTTC; cdr3_aa: CASSRRRTSRRDNEQFF
d_call: TRBD2; v_call: TRBV27; j_call: TRBJ2-5; clone_size: many; cdr3_nt: TGTGCCAGCAGCCGGATAGCGGGAGTTTTAGGAGAGACCCAGTACTTC; cdr3_aa: CASSRIAGVLGETQYF
d_call: NA; v_call: TRBV27; j_call: TRBJ1-2; clone_size: few; cdr3_nt: TGTGCCAGCAGTTGGCAGAGTGGAGATGGCTACACCTTC; cdr3_aa: CASSWQSGDGYTF
d_call: TRBD2; v_call: TRBV6-1; j_call: TRBJ2-3; clone_size: many; cdr3_nt: TGTGCCAGTGCTCCGGGACTAGCGAGGAGAGATACGCAGTATTTT; cdr3_aa: CASAPGLARRDTQYF
d_call: TRBD2; v_call: TRBV28; j_call: TRBJ2-4; clone_size: many; cdr3_nt: TGTGCCAGCAGTACCGGGACTAGCGGGGGGTCAGCCAAAAACATTCAGTACTTC; cdr3_aa: CASSTGTSGGSAKNIQYF
d_call: TRBD2; v_call: TRBV28; j_call: TRBJ2-4; clone_size: NA; cdr3_nt: TGTGCCAGCGTTTCTTCATCGTGGCTAGCGGGAGGAGCGGCCAAAAACATTCAGTACTTC; cdr3_aa: CASVSSSWLAGGAAKNIQYF
d_call: TRBD2; v_call: TRBV28; j_call: TRBJ2-1; clone_size: NA; cdr3_nt: TGTGCCAGCATTTTCGGGCGGGAGGTACGCGAGCAGTTCTTC; cdr3_aa: CASIFGREVREQFF
d_call: TRBD2; v_call: TRBV20-1; j_call: TRBJ2-5; clone_size: many; cdr3_nt: TGCAGTGCTAGAGCCGGACTAGCGGGAGGGTGGGAGACCCAGTACTTC; cdr3_aa: CSARAGLAGGWETQYF
d_call: TRBD1; v_call: TRBV20-1; j_call: TRBJ1-2; clone_size: many; cdr3_nt: TGCAGCGCGGGACAGGGAAGCTATGGCTACACCTTC; cdr3_aa: CSAGQGSYGYTF
d_call: NA; v_call: TRBV7-2; j_call: TRBJ2-7; clone_size: many; cdr3_nt: TGTGCCAGCAGCTTAGCTATGAGTCCACCCTCTGAGGAGCAGTACTTC; cdr3_aa: CASSLAMSPPSEEQYF